Presented here are 14 T cell receptor beta chains from one specimen sequenced in a study of blood T cells in healthy people across ages (dated by TCRdb to between 2014 and 2017). To prepare the library, 5' RACE was applied. Sequencing took place on an Illumina HiSeq 2500. A second PCR of 7 to 11 cycles was performed with a sample-barcoded 5' primer and a J-beta primer mix. TCRdb redid the processing of the public reads, applying fastp at Q25 and MiXCR, and retained in-frame beta chains. Every entry covers one CDR3 protein and lists the most common genes and DNA from its rows. Within this sample are a few hundred thousand distinct CDR3 sequences, with roughly a quarter of them counted one time only. The ten largest clones add up to approximately 3.7% of the sample. These data were also reused for a study on T cells of mothers and their children.

The sample taken for sequencing was blood. These TCRs come from a boy between 2 and 10 years old in good health.

Only a few counts were recorded for this clonotype. The J gene is TRBJ2-7, the V gene TRBV29-1; 11 nucleotides align to TRBD1. The CDR3 contains 12 residues. Germline CDR1 and CDR2: SQVTM and ANQGSEA. Unmatched junction bases numbered 4, after V lost 7 bases and J lost 5 bases. Here the CDR3 reads CSGWDRGNEQYF. In DNA, the CDR3 is TGCAGCGGTTGGGACAGGGGGAACGAGCAGTACTTC.

This clonotype was detected ten times or more. The rearrangement joins TRBV20-1 to TRBJ2-1, with no clear D. The CDR3 runs to 10 residues. Trimming left V 5 bases short and J 7 bases short, with 6 bases between. Germline V gene sequence: CDR1 DFQATT, CDR2 SNEGSKA (reference sequence). In nucleotides, the CDR3 is TGCAGTGCTTACGGAAATGAGCAGTTCTTC. Translated, it gives CSAYGNEQFF.

This clonotype occurred a few times. For the CDR3, the DNA is TGTGCCAGCAGTCGGGACGTCGAGCAGTACTTC. This sequence encodes CASSRDVEQYF. This sequence joins TRBV6-2 or TRBV6-3 and TRBJ2-7; D assignment may be TRBD1 or TRBD2 (5 bases each). The V and J ends lost 5 bases and 6 bases respectively, with 8 bases between them. Germline CDR1 and CDR2: MNHEY and SVGEGT. This CDR3 contains 11 residues.

This clonotype was found a few times. V gene TRBV10-1 combines with J gene TRBJ1-1, with D perhaps matching TRBD1 (5 bases). The CDR3 runs to 13 residues. The germline V and J ends were trimmed by 5 bases and 6 bases, with 13 bases remaining between them. Germline loops: CDR1 WNHNN, CDR2 SYGVQD (reference sequence). CDR3 coding DNA: TGCGCCAGCAGTAGGCTAACAGGTTCTGAAGCTTTCTTT. It translates to CASSRLTGSEAFF.

The chain joins TRBV10-3 to TRBJ1-3; TRBD1 matches at 7 bases. The trim removed 3 bases at V and 1 base at J, leaving 9 bases unmatched. Germline CDR1 is ENHRY and CDR2 is SYGVKD. This CDR3 is 17 amino acids long. The CDR3 loop is CAISDKRQGRSGNTIYF. DNA for the CDR3: TGTGCCATCAGTGACAAGAGACAGGGTAGATCTGGAAACACCATATATTTT.

This clonotype appeared many times. The rearrangement joins TRBV4-2 to TRBJ2-4, with D hard to call. CDR3 length equals 18 residues. CDR1 and CDR2 (germline): LGHNA, YNFKEQ. With 0 bases removed from V and 0 bases from J, the gap between germline ends came to 15 bases. The CDR3: CASSQELRPTLAKNIQYF. The DNA of the CDR3 is TGTGCCAGCAGCCAAGAGCTTCGTCCTACCCTAGCCAAAAACATTCAGTACTTC.

This chain connects TRBV11-2 to TRBJ2-1; D gene uncertain. The end of the DNA fits TRBJ2-7 better, so the J call may be wrong. The CDR3 totals 15 residues. Germline V gives CDR1 SGHAT, CDR2 FQNNGV. The CDR3 nucleotides are TGTGCCAGCAGCTTAGTGAAGTCCCACCCCCAAGAGCAGTACTTC. Amino acid sequence: CASSLVKSHPQEQYF.

The chain carries TRBV7-6 and TRBJ1-3; D unresolved. This CDR3 region has 13 residues. Trimming shortened V by 3 bases and J by 2 bases, and 5 bases separated the two germline ends. Germline CDR1 is SGHVS and CDR2 is FNYEAQ. The CDR3 DNA sequence: TGTGCCAGCAGCTTTGGAGCTGGAAACACCATATATTTT. Encoded protein: CASSFGAGNTIYF.

The CDR3 bases are TGTGCCAGCAGCCCACTAGCGGGGGTGGACGGGGAGCTGTTTTTT. Translation: CASSPLAGVDGELFF. This rearrangement joins TRBV14 to TRBJ2-2, with 11 nucleotides matching TRBD2. V lost 4 bases to trimming and J lost 7 bases; unmatched junction nucleotides: 5. Germline V lookup: CDR1 SGHDN, CDR2 FVKESK. There are 15 residues in the CDR3. Full variable domain (rest looked up from reference TRBV14 and TRBJ2-2): EAGVTQFPSHSVIEKGQTVTLRCDPISGHDNLYWYRRVMGKEIKFLLHFVKESKQDESGMPNNRFLAERTGGTYSTLKVQPAELEDSGVYFCASSPLAGVDGELFFGEGSRLTVL.

The chain is built from TRBV18 and TRBJ2-3, with D possibly matching TRBD1 (5 bases). CDR1 and CDR2 (germline): KGHSH, LQKENI. The CDR3 extends over 13 amino acids. V lost 6 bases to trimming and J lost 4 bases, with 11 bases between them. CDR3 DNA: TGTGCCAGCTCCCCGACAGTGGCAGATACGCAGTATTTT. Residues: CASSPTVADTQYF.

The V call is TRBV12-3 or TRBV12-4, the J call TRBJ1-5; possibly TRBD1 for D (5 bases). This CDR3 has 13 residues. V shed 0 bases and J shed 8 bases, with 8 bases lying between them. CDR3 in amino acids: CASSLAGGEPQHF. DNA for the CDR3: TGTGCCAGCAGTTTAGCTGGGGGTGAGCCCCAGCATTTT.

This clonotype was seen a few times. The chain couples TRBV27 to TRBJ2-7, with 7 positions matching TRBD1. CDR1 MNHEY and CDR2 SMNVEV come from the germline V gene (reference sequence). The CDR3 spans 14 residues. After removal of 5 bases from V and 5 bases from J, the junction contained 9 bases not matched to a gene. This CDR3 is CASSPSTGFHEQYF. The CDR3 DNA follows: TGTGCCAGCAGTCCGTCGACAGGGTTCCACGAGCAGTACTTC.

This clonotype came up once. The chain combines TRBV21-1 with TRBJ2-2; the table gives TRBD2 as D, unverified against the DNA. TRBV21-1 is classified as a pseudogene. The CDR3 has 19 amino acids. The CDR3 bases are TGTGCCAGCAGCCTGGGAGCCTCGGCCGGCCAGTCGGACACCGGGGAGCTGTTTTTT. Translated, it gives CASSLGASAGQSDTGELFF.

Only a few counts were recorded for this clonotype. The chain has TRBV28 and TRBJ2-7; maybe TRBD1 (6 bases). V lost 6 bases, J lost 5 bases, and 17 bases lay in between. The CDR3 has 14 residues. Germline V gives CDR1 MDHEN, CDR2 SYDVKM. The CDR3 reads CASRLQGYVNEQYF. CDR3 in DNA: TGTGCCAGCAGATTACAGGGTTACGTGAACGAGCAGTACTTC.